What follows are 17 T cell receptor beta chains derived from one specimen sequenced in a study of T cell responses to AZD1222 COVID-19 vaccine. TCRdb's copy holds only in-frame clones and misses some; the assay was immunoSEQ multiplex PCR. The sample has some 120,000 clones; about 86% are singletons. Specimen: peripheral blood, collected 28 days after the second AZD1222 dose. These receptors were collected from an adult who received the AZD1222 COVID-19 vaccine.

The chain carries TRBV11-3 and TRBJ1-6; D unresolved. V lost 9 bases and J 5 bases, leaving 14 bases between the germline ends. The length of the CDR3 is 14 residues. The germline gives CDR1 SGHNT, CDR2 YENEEA. In DNA form, the CDR3 reads TGTGCCAGTCAAGCCCGTGAGGATAATTCACCCCTCCACTTT. Protein: CASQAREDNSPLHF.

This chain links TRBV6-6 with TRBJ1-5, with a possible D match to TRBD1 (6 bases). Trimming took off 6 bases at V and 0 bases at J, with 15 bases between the two ends. From germline, CDR1 is MNHNY and CDR2 SVGAGI (reference sequence). The length of the CDR3 is 16 residues. The CDR3 DNA follows: TGTGCCAGCAGCCCTCCGGGGGGGGCTAGCAATCAGCCCCAGCATTTT. Protein product: CASSPPGGASNQPQHF.

The rearrangement links TRBV15 to TRBJ2-7; TRBD1 matches at 8 bases. Germline V gene sequence: CDR1 LNHNV, CDR2 YYDKDF (reference sequence). CDR3 length equals 15 residues. V lost 0 bases and J lost 3; bases outside the gene matches: 4. The CDR3 region is CATSRERTGNYEQYF. The CDR3 DNA reads as TGTGCCACCAGCAGAGAAAGGACAGGGAACTACGAGCAGTACTTC. The whole variable domain, remainder taken from reference TRBV15 and TRBJ2-7, is DAMVIQNPRYQVTQFGKPVTLSCSQTLNHNVMYWYQQKSSQAPKLLFHYYDKDFNNEADTPDNFQSRRPNTSFCFLDIRSPGLGDTAMYLCATSRERTGNYEQYFGPGTRLTVT.

The chain employs TRBV7-9 and TRBJ1-1; no firm D call. Germline V gene lookup returns CDR1 SEHNR and CDR2 FQNEAQ (reference sequence). The V end was cut by 1 base, the J end by 3 bases, with 3 bases between. The CDR3 sequence is 12 residues long. This chain's CDR3 is CASSLVDTEAFF. The CDR3 region has the DNA TGTGCCAGCAGCTTAGTCGACACTGAAGCTTTCTTT.

This clone has only a few counts. The chain combines TRBV18 with TRBJ2-7; 11 bases align to TRBD1. The CDR3 consists of 15 residues. Germline assignment: CDR1 KGHSH and CDR2 LQKENI. Germline trimming cut 6 bases from V and 4 bases from J; bases unmatched to any gene: 8. In DNA, the CDR3 is TGTGCCAGCTCCCACCAAGGACAGGGGGCATACGAGCAGTACTTC. Translating gives CASSHQGQGAYEQYF.

J is TRBJ2-2 and V is TRBV19, with D perhaps TRBD1 (5 bases). The CDR3 consists of 13 residues. The germline V gene has CDR1 LNHDA and CDR2 SQIVND (reference sequence). Trimming shortened V by 7 bases and J by 0 bases, and 6 bases separated the two germline ends. CDR3 loop: CASIGANTGELFF. CDR3 DNA sequence: TGTGCCAGTATAGGGGCGAACACCGGGGAGCTGTTTTTT.

The chain recombines TRBV11-2 with TRBJ1-2; 7 nucleotides line up with TRBD1. The CDR3 loop spans 16 amino acids. Germline V lookup: CDR1 SGHAT, CDR2 FQNNGV. With 2 bases clipped from V and 4 bases from J, the junction kept 10 bases outside the gene matches. CDR3 region: CASSLLPGQNLYGYTF. The CDR3 region has the DNA TGTGCCAGCAGCTTACTACCGGGACAGAACCTCTATGGCTACACCTTC.

The chain joins TRBV6-1 to TRBJ1-1; TRBD1 might be the D (5 bases). In germline, CDR1 is MNHNS, CDR2 SASEGT. The germline V and J ends were trimmed by 2 bases and 3 bases, with 10 bases remaining between them. The CDR3 length is 14 residues. CDR3 sequence: CASSEFGGYTEAFF. The CDR3 DNA reads TGTGCCAGCAGTGAATTTGGGGGTTACACTGAAGCTTTCTTT.

V gene TRBV6-1 combines with J gene TRBJ1-2; a weak D match, TRBD1 (5 bases). The CDR3 spans 14 residues. The V gene lost 2 bases and the J gene lost 3 bases, with 10 bases spanning the gap. Germline loops: CDR1 MNHNS, CDR2 SASEGT. The CDR3 loop is CASSEIRVDYGYTF. CDR3 DNA sequence: TGTGCCAGCAGTGAAATCAGGGTCGACTATGGCTACACCTTC.

The J gene is TRBJ1-2, the V gene TRBV11-2; possibly TRBD1 for D (6 bases). The CDR3 runs 13 residues. Trimming removed 0 bases from V and 6 bases from J, with 8 bases in between. The germline gives CDR1 SGHAT, CDR2 FQNNGV. For the CDR3, the DNA is TGTGCCAGCAGCTTAGATCACAGGGATGGCTACACCTTC. As protein: CASSLDHRDGYTF.

The rearrangement links TRBV7-9 to TRBJ2-5; D unresolved. Trimming left V 1 base short and J 2 bases short, with 14 bases between. This CDR3 comprises 16 residues. Germline loops: CDR1 SEHNR, CDR2 FQNEAQ (reference sequence). This CDR3 is CASSLGAYYTQETQYF. CDR3 DNA sequence: TGTGCCAGCAGCTTAGGGGCCTACTACACGCAAGAGACCCAGTACTTC. Variable domain in full (rest from reference TRBV7-9 and TRBJ2-5): DTGVSQNPRHKITKRGQNVTFRCDPISEHNRLYWYRQTLGQGPEFLTYFQNEAQLEKSRLLSDRFSAERPKGSFSTLEIQRTEQGDSAMYLCASSLGAYYTQETQYFGPGTRLLVL.

In DNA, the CDR3 is TGTGCCAGCAGCCAAGGGACCGCGAGCTCCTACGAGCAGTACTTC. Amino acid sequence: CASSQGTASSYEQYF. This rearrangement joins TRBV3-1 (or the pseudogene TRBV3-2) to TRBJ2-7, with D unclear. The ends were cut back, 1 base at V and 0 bases at J, with 10 bases in the middle. The CDR3 contains 15 residues. CDR1 and CDR2 from the germline V gene are LGHDT and YNNKEL (reference sequence).

This CDR3 reads CSASPEYEQYF. CDR3 sequence (DNA): TGCAGTGCTAGCCCCGAGTACGAGCAGTACTTC. The chain has TRBV20-1 and TRBJ2-7; D is unresolved. The CDR3 is 11 residues long. The ends were cut back, 3 bases at V and 4 bases at J, with 7 bases in the middle. CDR1 and CDR2 from the germline V gene are DFQATT and SNEGSKA (reference sequence).

A note on this clone: Germline and junction disagree at one end, which may indicate a read error. The V call is TRBV27, the J call TRBJ1-2; D uncertain. Germline V gives CDR1 MNHEY, CDR2 SMNVEV (reference sequence). This CDR3 has 14 residues. The chain's CDR3 is CASSLNGWASGYTF. CDR3 DNA sequence: TGTGCTAGCAGTTTAAACGGATGGGCGTCCGGCTACACCTTC.

The J gene is TRBJ1-2, the V gene TRBV28, with 8 bases that match TRBD1. The V gene's germline CDR1 is MDHEN and CDR2 SYDVKM. Unmatched junction bases numbered 6, after V lost 7 bases and J lost 2 bases. The CDR3 is 14 amino acids. The CDR3 DNA follows: TGTGCCAGCACCACAGGGGGTTGGAACTATGGCTACACCTTC. Protein product: CASTTGGWNYGYTF.

A remark on this clone: The sample carries other DNA sequences with the same CDR3. This chain links TRBV5-1 with TRBJ1-4; 9 bases agree with TRBD1. Germline V gene data show CDR1 as SGHRS and CDR2 as YFSETQ. The CDR3 is made up of 14 amino acids. The junction had 4 bases not matched to a gene; V was cut back by 0 bases and J by 10 bases. In DNA, the CDR3 is TGCGCCAGCAGCTTGGACAGGGGGCCTGGAAAACTGTTTTTT. Translating it yields CASSLDRGPGKLFF.

V is TRBV9 and J is TRBJ2-1, with D maybe TRBD2 (5 bases). Between the trimmed V and J ends, which lost 2 bases and 3 bases, there was a span of 12 bases. Germline V lookup: CDR1 SGDLS, CDR2 YYNGEE. This CDR3 is 15 amino acids long. CDR3 coding DNA: TGTGCCAGCAGCGTGCGGCTAGCAGACTACAATGAGCAGTTCTTC. It specifies CASSVRLADYNEQFF. Full variable domain (outside the CDR3, taken from reference TRBV9 and TRBJ2-1): DSGVTQTPKHLITATGQRVTLRCSPRSGDLSVYWYQQSLDQGLQFLIQYYNGEERAKGNILERFSAQQFPDLHSELNLSSLELGDSALYFCASSVRLADYNEQFFGPGTRLTVL.